This entry lists 4 T cell receptor beta chains sequenced from one sample in a study of tumor-infiltrating lymphocytes in primary liver carcinoma. The study co-extracted DNA and RNA from about 19-30 mg of unsorted bulk tissue. Researchers generated TCR beta cDNA from 500 to 600 ng of total RNA, relying on a constant-region primer. Slightly modified ARM-PCR, run as three nested multiplex PCR rounds, produced the TCR beta libraries. A C-beta reverse primer was combined with TRBV1-TRBV30 forward primers in the first two PCR rounds, and each round had 10 cycles. Via MiXCR, TCRdb re-called the multiplex PCR reads, giving one row per CDR3 protein. The repertoire holds tens of thousands of distinct CDR3 sequences, with 76% as singletons. Sequencing used liver tumor tissue from sampling region 5. As to subset: tumor region T5, tumor centre. The receptors come from a man in his forties with primary liver carcinoma and hepatitis B virus infection.

This clonotype was detected only once. The conserved phenylalanine or tryptophan normally closing the CDR3 is absent here, so this likely arose from a read error. The chain couples TRBV11-2 to TRBJ1-4; no clear D gene. Trimming cost V 7 bases and J 3 bases, with 15 bases left between them. Germline V gene lookup returns CDR1 SGHAT and CDR2 FQNNGV. The CDR3 runs 15 residues. CDR3 bases: TGTGCCAGCAACATAGACGGGTTCGCTAATGAAAAACTGTTTTTG. This encodes CASNIDGFANEKLFL.

This clonotype was counted a few times. The chain combines TRBV6-5 with TRBJ1-4; 8 nucleotides line up with TRBD1. There are 15 residues in the CDR3. J lost 8 bases, V lost 2 bases, and 7 bases had no gene match. Germline V gene lookup returns CDR1 MNHEY and CDR2 SVGAGI. CDR3 sequence reads: CASSYGGTGEEKLFF. DNA of the CDR3: TGTGCCAGCAGTTACGGGGGGACAGGAGAAGAAAAACTGTTTTTT.

With regard to this clonotype: A junction boundary mismatches the germline segment, possibly from a read error. The chain joins TRBV29-1 to TRBJ2-2, with D tentatively TRBD2 (6 bases). The CDR3 runs 13 residues. CDR1 and CDR2 from the germline V gene are SQVTM and ANQGSEA. This chain's CDR3 is CSVEDSLYGGLFF. The CDR3 DNA follows: TGCAGCGTTGAAGATAGTCTCTACGGGGGGCTGTTTTTT.

Comment on this clonotype: The junction differs from germline at one of its ends, possibly a read error. CDR3 in DNA: TGTGCTAGCAGCAACACAGGGGATAAGAACACTGAAGCTTTCTTT. Translation: CASSNTGDKNTEAFF. J is TRBJ1-1 and V is TRBV5-5; 7 bases are shared with TRBD1. The V gene's germline CDR1 is SGHKS and CDR2 YYEKEE (reference sequence). CDR3 length: 15 amino acids. Complete variable domain (other parts from reference TRBV5-5 and TRBJ1-1): DAGVTQSPTHLIKTRGQQVTLRCSPISGHKSVSWYQQVLGQGPQFIFQYYEKEERGRGNFPDRFSARQFPNYSSELNVNALLLGDSALYLCASSNTGDKNTEAFFGQGTRLTVV.